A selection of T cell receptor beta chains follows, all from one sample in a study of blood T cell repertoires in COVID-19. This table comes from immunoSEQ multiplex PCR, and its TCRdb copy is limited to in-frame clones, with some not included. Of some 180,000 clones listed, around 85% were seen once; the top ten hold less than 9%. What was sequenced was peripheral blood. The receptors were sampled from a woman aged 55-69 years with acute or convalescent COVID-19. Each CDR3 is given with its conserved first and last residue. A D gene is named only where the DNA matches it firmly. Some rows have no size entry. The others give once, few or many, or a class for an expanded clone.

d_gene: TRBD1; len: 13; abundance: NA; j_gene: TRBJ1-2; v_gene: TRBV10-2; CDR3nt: TGCGCCAGCAGTGGACAGGGGGCCGGTGGCTACACCTTC; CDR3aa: CASSGQGAGGYTF
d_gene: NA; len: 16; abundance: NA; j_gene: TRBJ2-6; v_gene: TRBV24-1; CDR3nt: TGTGCCACCAGTGATTTCCCCCGCGGTGGGGCCAACGTCCTGACTTTC; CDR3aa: CATSDFPRGGANVLTF
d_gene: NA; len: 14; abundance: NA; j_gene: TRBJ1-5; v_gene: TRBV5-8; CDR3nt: TGTGCCAGCAGCTTGTCAGGGGCCGTGGTGACCCAGCATTTT; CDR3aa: CASSLSGAVVTQHF
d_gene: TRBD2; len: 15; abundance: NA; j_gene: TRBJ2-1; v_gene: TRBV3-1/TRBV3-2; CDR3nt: TGTGCCAGCAGCCAGGCTACTAGCGGGAGAACTGAGCAGTTCTTC; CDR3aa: CASSQATSGRTEQFF
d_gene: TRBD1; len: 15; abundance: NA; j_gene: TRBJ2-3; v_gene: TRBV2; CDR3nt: TGTGCCAGCAGGATTTACGACAGGGGCCCAGATACGCAGTATTTT; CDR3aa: CASRIYDRGPDTQYF
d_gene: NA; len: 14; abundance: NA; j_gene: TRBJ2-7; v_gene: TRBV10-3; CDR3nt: TGTGCCATCAGTGATGGCGGCGGATCCTACGAGCAGTACTTC; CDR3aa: CAISDGGGSYEQYF
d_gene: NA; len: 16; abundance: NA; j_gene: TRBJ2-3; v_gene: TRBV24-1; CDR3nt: TGTGCCACCAGTGATTTTGGCACCCCTAGCACAGATACGCAGTATTTT; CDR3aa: CATSDFGTPSTDTQYF
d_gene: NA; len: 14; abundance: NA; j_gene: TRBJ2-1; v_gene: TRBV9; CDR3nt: TGTGCCAGCAGCGTAGGCAGGGTCCACAATGAGCAGTTCTTC; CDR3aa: CASSVGRVHNEQFF
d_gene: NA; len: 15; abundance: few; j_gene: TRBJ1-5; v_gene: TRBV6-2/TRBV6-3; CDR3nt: TGTGCCAGCAGTTACTCAGGGCGGGGATGGCAGCCCCAGCATTTT; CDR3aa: CASSYSGRGWQPQHF
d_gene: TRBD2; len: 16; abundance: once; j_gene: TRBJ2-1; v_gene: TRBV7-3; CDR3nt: TGTGCCAGCAGTCTAGGACTAGCGGGAGGGCTCGGTGAGCAGTTCTTC; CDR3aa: CASSLGLAGGLGEQFF
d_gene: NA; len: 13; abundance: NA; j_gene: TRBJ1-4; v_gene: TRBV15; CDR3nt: TGTGCCACCAGCAGAGCCGCTAATGAAAAACTGTTTTTT; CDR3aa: CATSRAANEKLFF
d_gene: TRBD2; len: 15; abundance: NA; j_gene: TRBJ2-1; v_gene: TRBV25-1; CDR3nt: TGTGCCAGCTCGGGGGGGCGGAACTCCTACAATGAGCAGTTCTTC; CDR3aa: CASSGGRNSYNEQFF
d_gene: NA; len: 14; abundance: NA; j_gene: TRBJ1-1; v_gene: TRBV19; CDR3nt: TGTGCCAGTAGTTCCCAGGGGATGGGTACTGAAGCTTTCTTT; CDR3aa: CASSSQGMGTEAFF
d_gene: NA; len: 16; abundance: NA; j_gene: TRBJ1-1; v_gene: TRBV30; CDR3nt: TGTGCCTGGAGTAAACTGGGGGCGCAATGGAGCACTGAAGCTTTCTTT; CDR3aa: CAWSKLGAQWSTEAFF
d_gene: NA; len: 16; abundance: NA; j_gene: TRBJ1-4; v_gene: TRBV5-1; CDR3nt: TGCGCCAGCAGCTTGGGAGGGATGAGAACTAATGAAAAACTGTTTTTT; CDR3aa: CASSLGGMRTNEKLFF
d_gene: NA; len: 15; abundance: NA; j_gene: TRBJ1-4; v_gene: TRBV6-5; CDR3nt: TGTGCCAGCAGGTATAGCGGGACGACTAATGAAAAACTGTTTTTT; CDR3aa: CASRYSGTTNEKLFF
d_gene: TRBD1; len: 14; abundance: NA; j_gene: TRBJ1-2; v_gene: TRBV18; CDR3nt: TGTGCCAGCTCCCCCGGACAGGCCCACTATGGCTACACCTTC; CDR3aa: CASSPGQAHYGYTF
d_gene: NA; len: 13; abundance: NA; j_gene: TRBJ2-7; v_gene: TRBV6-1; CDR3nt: TGTGCCAGCAGTGAACACAGGGCCTACGAGCAGTACTTC; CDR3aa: CASSEHRAYEQYF
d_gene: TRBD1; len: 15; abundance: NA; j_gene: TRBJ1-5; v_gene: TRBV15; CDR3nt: TGTGCCACCAGCAGAGAACAGGGGAACAATCAGCCCCAGCATTTT; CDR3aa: CATSREQGNNQPQHF
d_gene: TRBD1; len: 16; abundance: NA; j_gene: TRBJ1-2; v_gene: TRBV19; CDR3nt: TGTGCCAGTAGTATTGCGGGACAGGGCGAGCAATATGGCTACACCTTC; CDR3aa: CASSIAGQGEQYGYTF
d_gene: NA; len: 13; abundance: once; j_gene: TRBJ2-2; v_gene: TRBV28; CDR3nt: TGTGCCAGCAGGGACACCTCGGGTGGGGAGCTGTTTTTT; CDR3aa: CASRDTSGGELFF
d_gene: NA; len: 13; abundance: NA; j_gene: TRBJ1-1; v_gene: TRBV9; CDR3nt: TGTGCCAGCAGCGTAGATCCGGGTCGAGAGGCTTTCTTT; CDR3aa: CASSVDPGREAFF
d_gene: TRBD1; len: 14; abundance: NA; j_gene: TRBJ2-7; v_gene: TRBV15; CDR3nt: TGTGCCACCAGCAGCCGGGACAGGGGGACCGAGCAGTACTTC; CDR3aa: CATSSRDRGTEQYF
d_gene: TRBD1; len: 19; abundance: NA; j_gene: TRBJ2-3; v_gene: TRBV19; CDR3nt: TGTGCCAGTAGTCCCAACCCGGGACAGGGGCTTGGAGTCGCAGATACGCAGTATTTT; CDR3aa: CASSPNPGQGLGVADTQYF
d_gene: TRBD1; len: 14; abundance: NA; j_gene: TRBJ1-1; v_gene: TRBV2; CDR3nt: TGTGCCAGCAGTGAAAACAGGGGATGGACTGAAGCTTTCTTT; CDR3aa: CASSENRGWTEAFF
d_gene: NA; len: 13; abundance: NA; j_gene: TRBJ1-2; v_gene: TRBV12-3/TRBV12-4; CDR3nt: TGTGCCAGCAACCCCGGTTCTAACTATGGCTACACCTTC; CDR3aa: CASNPGSNYGYTF
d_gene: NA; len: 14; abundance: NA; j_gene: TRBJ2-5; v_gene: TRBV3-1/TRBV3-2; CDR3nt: TGTGCCAGCAGCCAAGCGGGGGGCCTCGAGACCCAGTACTTC; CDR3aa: CASSQAGGLETQYF
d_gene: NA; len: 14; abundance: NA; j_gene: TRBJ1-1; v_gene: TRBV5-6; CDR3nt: TGTGCCAGCAGCTTGGGCGGGGGGGATACTGAAGCTTTCTTT; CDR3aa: CASSLGGGDTEAFF
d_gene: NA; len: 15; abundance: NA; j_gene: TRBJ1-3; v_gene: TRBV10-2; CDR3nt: TGCGCCAGCAGTGAGACGGTTCGGGCTGGAAACACCATATATTTT; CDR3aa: CASSETVRAGNTIYF
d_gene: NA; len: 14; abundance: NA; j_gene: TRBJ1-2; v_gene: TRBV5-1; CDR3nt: TGCGCCAGCAGCTTTCCCCTACAGGGAGAGGGCTACACCTTC; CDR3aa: CASSFPLQGEGYTF
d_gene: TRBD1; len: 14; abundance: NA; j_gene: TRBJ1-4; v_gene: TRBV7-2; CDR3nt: TGTGCCAGCAGCTCGTCCGGGACAGTCGAAAAACTGTTTTTT; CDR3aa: CASSSSGTVEKLFF
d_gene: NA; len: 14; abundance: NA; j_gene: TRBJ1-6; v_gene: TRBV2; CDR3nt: TGTGCCAGCTCTCGGAGCTCCTATAATTCACCCCTCCACTTT; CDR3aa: CASSRSSYNSPLHF
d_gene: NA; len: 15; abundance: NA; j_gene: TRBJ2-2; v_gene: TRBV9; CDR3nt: TGTGCCAGCAGCGTAGTAAATAGCGGCACCGGGGAGCTGTTTTTT; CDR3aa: CASSVVNSGTGELFF